This T cell receptor beta chain emerged from a study of molecular identifiers for immune sequencing clone quantification. Study findings and constraints: In naive cells, under 1% of molecules belonged to clones above 20 RNA copies, against over 99% in effector cells.

TCRdb independently ran MiXCR on the PCR reads; one entry per CDR3 protein. Seen here are some 91,000 distinct CDR3 sequences, more than 20% observed once, and the top ten hold approximately 0.94%. The CDR3 has 14 residues. V was shortened by 8 bases and J by 1 base, with 11 bases between the two germline ends. Per the germline V gene, CDR1 is LNHNV and CDR2 is YYDKDF (reference sequence). Concerning this clonotype: What it binds is unknown. Possible read error: a much larger clone is one base away.

What was sequenced was naive CD8+ T cells from blood, with Jurkat cell RNA spiked in. Stated subset: FACS-sorted CD8+CD4-CCR7+CD45RA+ naive T cells. J is TRBJ2-2 and V is TRBV15; perhaps TRBD1 as D (5 bases). This TCR was sampled from a human donor in good health. Some libraries in this study had Jurkat cell RNA spiked in. CDR3 nucleotides: TGTGCCACCGGTCACAGGTGGAACACCGGGGAGCTGTTTTTT. Translation: CATGHRWNTGELFF.